This T cell receptor beta chain stems from a study of blood T cells in healthy people across ages. Study findings and constraints: Shifts in expanded clonotypes may have been confounded by donor CMV status, which was unknown.

Primers used in a second PCR of about 6 to 11 cycles were a sample-barcoded 5' primer and a J-beta primer mix. Each cDNA was tagged by a template-switch adaptor containing 12 random nucleotides. One entry per CDR3 protein, called by TCRdb with MiXCR from the 5' RACE reads. The repertoire holds 550,000 to 700,000 distinct CDR3 sequences, with 27% as singletons. Turning to this clonotype: Antigen unknown.

Trimming stripped 1 base from V and 11 bases from J, with 10 bases between. The CDR3 is 12 residues long. In germline, CDR1 is LGHNA, CDR2 YSLEER. V is TRBV4-3 and J is TRBJ2-3; D is unresolved. The sample comprised blood. This clonotype was sampled from a woman between 70 and 85 years old in good health. In DNA form, the CDR3 reads TGCGCCAGCAGCCAAGTCCAGGAAGAGCAGTATTTT. This encodes CASSQVQEEQYF.